The rows below give T cell receptor beta chains drawn from one sample of a study of blood T cell repertoires in COVID-19. The data were produced by immunoSEQ multiplex PCR, yet TCRdb's version contains in-frame clones alone and is incomplete. The top ten clones hold under 2% of a sample with about 440,000 clones, approximately 90% of them seen once. Sequenced input: PBMCs or T cells enriched from blood (not recorded which). These receptor sequences come from a woman aged 18-29 years with acute COVID-19. Each CDR3 is given with its conserved first and last residue. A D gene is named only where the DNA matches it firmly. Size is stated for part of the rows, as once, few or many counts, or as a class when the clone is expanded.

D	J	V	size	CDR3	DNA
TRBD1	TRBJ1-1	TRBV29-1	once	CSAGQAMNTEAFF	TGCAGCGCCGGACAGGCTATGAACACTGAAGCTTTCTTT
NA	TRBJ1-1	TRBV3-1/TRBV3-2	once	CASSQERWRNTEAFF	TGTGCCAGCAGCCAAGAAAGATGGAGGAACACTGAAGCTTTCTTT
TRBD1	TRBJ1-5	TRBV19	NA	CASSRQGASNQPQHF	TGTGCCAGTAGTCGTCAGGGGGCCAGCAATCAGCCCCAGCATTTT
TRBD2	TRBJ2-2	TRBV15	once	CATSRGGSATGELFF	TGTGCCACCAGCAGGGGGGGGTCGGCCACCGGGGAGCTGTTTTTT
NA	TRBJ1-5	TRBV7-6	NA	CASSSDINSNQPQHF	TGTGCCAGCAGCTCGGACATAAATAGCAATCAGCCCCAGCATTTT
NA	TRBJ1-1	TRBV5-1	NA	CASSLGPQGMNTEAFF	TGCGCCAGCAGCTTGGGTCCTCAGGGAATGAACACTGAAGCTTTCTTT
TRBD1	TRBJ1-2	TRBV5-1	few	CASSGGTGPQANYGYTF	TGCGCCAGCAGCGGGGGGACAGGGCCACAAGCTAACTATGGCTACACCTTC
TRBD1	TRBJ1-2	TRBV4-1	NA	CASSLGQGYGYTF	TGCGCCAGCAGCCTCGGACAGGGTTATGGCTACACCTTC
NA	TRBJ2-3	TRBV7-3	NA	CASSLDSQTDTQYF	TGTGCCAGCAGCTTGGACAGTCAAACAGATACGCAGTATTTT
NA	TRBJ2-3	TRBV25-1	NA	CASSESGQIRDTQYF	TGTGCCAGCAGTGAATCTGGACAAATTAGAGATACGCAGTATTTT
NA	TRBJ2-7	TRBV12-3/TRBV12-4	NA	CASSRGIGLEQYF	TGTGCCAGCAGTCGGGGAATTGGGCTCGAGCAGTACTTC
TRBD2	TRBJ2-3	TRBV4-1	NA	CASSRLTGGTSGKSDTQYF	TGCGCCAGCAGCCGACTAACAGGGGGGACTAGCGGAAAGTCAGATACGCAGTATTTT
NA	TRBJ2-2	TRBV11-2	NA	CASSPTPGSTGELFF	TGTGCCAGCAGCCCCACGCCGGGGTCCACCGGGGAGCTGTTTTTT
NA	TRBJ1-2	TRBV5-1	NA	CASSLGEGGYTF	TGCGCCAGCAGCTTGGGGGAGGGAGGCTACACCTTC
TRBD1	TRBJ2-1	TRBV2	once	CASRDRGNEQFF	TGTGCCAGCAGGGACAGGGGAAATGAGCAGTTCTTC
NA	TRBJ1-2	TRBV5-6	once	CASRAHNYGYTF	TGTGCCAGCAGGGCCCATAACTATGGCTACACCTTC
NA	TRBJ1-5	TRBV7-6	NA	CASSLATGSLQPQHF	TGTGCCAGCAGCTTAGCCACAGGGAGTTTGCAGCCCCAGCATTTT
NA	TRBJ1-3	TRBV18	NA	CASSPLGPAGSAGNTIYF	TGTGCCAGCTCACCATTGGGGCCCGCAGGGTCGGCTGGAAACACCATATATTTT
TRBD1	TRBJ2-7	TRBV10-2	NA	CASSAGQSYEQYF	TGCGCCAGCAGTGCGGGACAGTCCTACGAGCAGTACTTC
NA	TRBJ1-3	TRBV7-9	NA	CASTLAGDGNTIYF	TGTGCCAGCACCCTAGCGGGTGATGGAAACACCATATATTTT
NA	TRBJ1-5	TRBV7-8	NA	CASSDRGYSNQPQHF	TGTGCCAGCAGCGACCGGGGTTATAGCAATCAGCCCCAGCATTTT
TRBD1	TRBJ2-7	TRBV2	once	CASSTGAYEQYF	TGTGCCAGCAGCACAGGGGCCTACGAGCAGTACTTC
TRBD1	TRBJ2-5	TRBV19	NA	CASRITGGVGETQYF	TGTGCCAGTAGAATCACAGGGGGCGTCGGGGAGACCCAGTACTTC
NA	TRBJ1-6	TRBV30	NA	CAWRDLDSYNSPLHF	TGTGCCTGGAGGGATCTTGACAGCTATAATTCACCCCTCCACTTT
NA	TRBJ1-1	TRBV18	once	CASSPRGNTEAFF	TGTGCCAGCTCACCCCGAGGGAACACTGAAGCTTTCTTT
NA	TRBJ1-5	TRBV3-1/TRBV3-2	NA	CASSQGQQPQHF	TGTGCCAGCAGCCAAGGGCAACAGCCCCAGCATTTT
NA	TRBJ1-1	TRBV7-3	NA	CASSSQGTEAFF	TGTGCCAGCAGCTCACAGGGTACCGAAGCTTTCTTT
TRBD1	TRBJ1-2	TRBV6-6	NA	CASSSRDRVYGYTF	TGTGCCAGCAGTTCCCGGGACAGGGTCTATGGCTACACCTTC